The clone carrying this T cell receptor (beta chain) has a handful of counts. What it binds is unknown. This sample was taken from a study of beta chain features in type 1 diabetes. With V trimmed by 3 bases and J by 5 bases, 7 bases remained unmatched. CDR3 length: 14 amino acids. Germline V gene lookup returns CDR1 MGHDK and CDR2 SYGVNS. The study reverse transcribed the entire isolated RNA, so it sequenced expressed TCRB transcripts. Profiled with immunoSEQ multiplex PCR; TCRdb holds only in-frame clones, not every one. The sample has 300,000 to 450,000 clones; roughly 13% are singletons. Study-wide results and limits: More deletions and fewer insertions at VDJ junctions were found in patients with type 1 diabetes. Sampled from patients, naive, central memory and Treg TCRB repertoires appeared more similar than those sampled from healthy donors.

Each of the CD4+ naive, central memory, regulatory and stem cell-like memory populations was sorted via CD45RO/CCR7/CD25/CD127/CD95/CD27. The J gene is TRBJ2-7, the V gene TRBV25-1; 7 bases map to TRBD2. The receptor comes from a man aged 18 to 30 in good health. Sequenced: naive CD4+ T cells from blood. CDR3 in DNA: TGTGCCAGCAGTGATCGGGAGGCAGGCCACGAGCAGTACTTC. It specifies CASSDREAGHEQYF.